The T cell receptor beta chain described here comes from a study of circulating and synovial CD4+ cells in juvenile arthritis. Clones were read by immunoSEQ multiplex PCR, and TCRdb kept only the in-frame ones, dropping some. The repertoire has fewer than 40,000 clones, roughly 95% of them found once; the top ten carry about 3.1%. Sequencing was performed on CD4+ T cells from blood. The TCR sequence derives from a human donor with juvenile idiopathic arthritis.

The CDR3 sequence: CASSFRTSGNEQFF. In DNA form, the CDR3 reads TGTGCCAGCAGCTTCAGGACTAGCGGGAATGAGCAGTTCTTC. The V call is TRBV9, the J call TRBJ2-1; TRBD2 aligns across 11 bases. Germline CDR1 is SGDLS and CDR2 is YYNGEE. The CDR3 is 14 residues long. The V gene end was trimmed by 4 bases and the J gene end by 7 bases; junction bases not matched to a gene: 4. Full variable domain (missing parts from reference TRBV9 and TRBJ2-1): DSGVTQTPKHLITATGQRVTLRCSPRSGDLSVYWYQQSLDQGLQFLIQYYNGEERAKGNILERFSAQQFPDLHSELNLSSLELGDSALYFCASSFRTSGNEQFFGPGTRLTVL.